Below are 31 T cell receptor beta chains sequenced from a single sample in a study of shared T cell receptors in the human thymus. Assay: immunoSEQ multiplex PCR; the TCRdb copy retains only in-frame clones and omits some. This sample carries under 850,000 clones, around 87% of them seen once, and the ten largest clones take 0.0095% to 0.012%. The same specimen was also included in a second study, on human thymus T cells.

Sequenced material: thymocytes. The receptors originated from a boy younger than two with a congenital heart defect.

The chain has TRBV11-2 and TRBJ2-7; D is perhaps TRBD1 (7 bases). From germline, CDR1 is SGHAT and CDR2 FQNNGV. The CDR3 is made up of 16 amino acids. V dropped 1 base and J dropped 0 bases, with 13 bases sitting between them. Written as DNA, the CDR3 is TGTGCCAGCAGCTTAGTGAGGGGGGACAGCTCCTACGAGCAGTACTTC. Its translation: CASSLVRGDSSYEQYF.

This chain links TRBV7-6 with TRBJ2-1; the D gene is possibly TRBD2 (5 bases). Germline loops: CDR1 SGHVS, CDR2 FNYEAQ. The CDR3 sequence is 17 residues long. V gave up 8 bases and J gave up 5 bases, with 25 bases separating them. CDR3 DNA sequence: TGTGCCAGCCTACCGGGAACAGACCTCACGACCCACAATGAGCAGTTCTTC. The encoded protein is CASLPGTDLTTHNEQFF.

This chain uses TRBV18 with TRBJ2-7; perhaps TRBD1 as D (5 bases). This CDR3 spans 19 amino acids. With 2 bases removed from V and 0 bases from J, the gap between germline ends came to 23 bases. Germline CDR1 is KGHSH and CDR2 is LQKENI. DNA for the CDR3: TGTGCCAGCTCACCAAGGTCCAGGGTCCAGCGCCCAAGCTCCTACGAGCAGTACTTC. Its translation is CASSPRSRVQRPSSYEQYF.

The genes are TRBV27 and TRBJ1-1, with a possible D match to TRBD1 (6 bases). This CDR3 has 16 amino acids. The V end lost 5 bases, the J end lost 1 base, and 17 bases lay between the germline ends. Germline CDR1 reads MNHEY; CDR2 reads SMNVEV (reference sequence). The DNA of the CDR3 is TGTGCCAGCAGTGTCTCCCACAGGGCGGCGAACACTGAAGCTTTCTTT. Its protein is CASSVSHRAANTEAFF.

The V gene is TRBV5-5, the J gene TRBJ2-7; TRBD2 matches 11 bases. Germline assignment: CDR1 SGHKS and CDR2 YYEKEE (reference sequence). The CDR3 is 15 amino acids. V trimming: 4 bases; J trimming: 2 bases; junction bases outside the gene matches: 5. The CDR3 spells CASSPGTSGTYEQYF. CDR3 nucleotide sequence: TGTGCCAGCAGCCCCGGGACTAGCGGAACCTACGAGCAGTACTTC. Looking up the rest from reference TRBV5-5 and TRBJ2-7 gives the full variable domain: DAGVTQSPTHLIKTRGQQVTLRCSPISGHKSVSWYQQVLGQGPQFIFQYYEKEERGRGNFPDRFSARQFPNYSSELNVNALLLGDSALYLCASSPGTSGTYEQYFGPGTRLTVT.

V gene TRBV2 combines with J gene TRBJ1-1, with TRBD1 identical over 8 bases. Trimming took 10 bases from V and 8 from J; bases not matched to a gene: 18. Germline lookup yields CDR1 SNHLY and CDR2 FYNNEI. CDR3 length equals 15 residues. CDR3 protein: CATHSQAGGDVEAFF. DNA for the CDR3: TGTGCCACACACAGCCAGGCAGGGGGCGATGTGGAAGCTTTCTTT.

This chain uses TRBV19 with TRBJ2-1; TRBD2 agrees at 14 bases. The CDR3 loop spans 20 amino acids. Germline-derived CDR1 and CDR2 are LNHDA and SQIVND (reference sequence). With 4 bases clipped from V and 3 bases from J, the junction kept 14 bases outside the gene matches. The CDR3 DNA reads TGTGCCAGTAGTACGCTCATCGGGGCCGGACTAGCGGGAGGCTACAATGAGCAGTTCTTC. As protein: CASSTLIGAGLAGGYNEQFF.

V is TRBV7-2 and J is TRBJ1-2; 10 bases are a match to TRBD1. From germline, CDR1 is SGHTA and CDR2 FQGNSA. Trimming at V came to 5 bases and at J to 4 bases, leaving 10 bases not matched to a gene. This CDR3 spans 16 amino acids. The CDR3 DNA is TGTGCCAGCAGCCTACCAGGGACAGGGGCGGGCTATGGCTACACCTTC. Translated: CASSLPGTGAGYGYTF. Complete variable domain (other parts from reference TRBV7-2 and TRBJ1-2): GAGVSQSPSNKVTEKGKDVELRCDPISGHTALYWYRQSLGQGLEFLIYFQGNSAPDKSGLPSDRFSAERTGGSVSTLTIQRTQQEDSAVYLCASSLPGTGAGYGYTFGSGTRLTVV.

This clone showed up just once. This chain joins TRBV28 and TRBJ1-2; no clear D gene. The V gene lost 7 bases and the J gene lost 3 bases, with 18 bases spanning the gap. The CDR3 covers 15 residues. From germline, CDR1 is MDHEN and CDR2 SYDVKM. CDR3 sequence (DNA): TGTGCCAGCACGAAGGCTGAGGGAAGGGACTATGGCTACACCTTC. Residues: CASTKAEGRDYGYTF.

V and J are TRBV4-3 and TRBJ2-1; 14 nucleotides agree with TRBD2. The CDR3 covers 17 residues. Germline lookup yields CDR1 LGHNA and CDR2 YSLEER. V lost 3 bases to trimming and J lost 5 bases; unmatched junction nucleotides: 6. The CDR3 loop is CASSHVTSGRADNEQFF. The DNA of the CDR3 is TGCGCCAGCAGCCACGTGACTAGCGGGAGGGCAGACAATGAGCAGTTCTTC.

The chain employs TRBV27 and TRBJ2-2; TRBD1 might be the D (7 bases). CDR1 MNHEY and CDR2 SMNVEV come from the germline V gene (reference sequence). This CDR3 spans 14 amino acids. V was pared by 6 bases and J by 5 bases, with 13 bases between. CDR3 residues: CASRRQGGTGELFF. The CDR3 DNA sequence: TGTGCCAGCAGGAGACAGGGAGGAACCGGGGAGCTGTTTTTT.

This clone was picked up a small number of times. V usage is TRBV6-1 and J usage is TRBJ2-7; 13 bases fit TRBD2. CDR3 length: 21 residues. The germline gives CDR1 MNHNS, CDR2 SASEGT. V gave up 0 bases and J gave up 2 bases; unmatched junction bases: 16. CDR3 loop: CASSEASAIGTSGTHPYEQYF. In DNA form, the CDR3 reads TGTGCCAGCAGTGAAGCGTCCGCCATAGGGACTAGCGGGACCCACCCCTACGAGCAGTACTTC.

The rearrangement links TRBV19 to TRBJ2-1; 12 bases match TRBD2. Trimming removed 5 bases from V and 10 bases from J; junction bases left unmatched: 9. The CDR3 has 15 residues. Germline loops: CDR1 LNHDA, CDR2 SQIVND (reference sequence). CDR3: CASSQPRTSGIEQFF. The CDR3 nucleotides read TGTGCCAGTAGTCAACCTCGGACTAGCGGGATCGAGCAGTTCTTC.

The chain uses TRBV11-2 and TRBJ2-1, with D perhaps matching TRBD1 (5 bases). In germline, CDR1 is SGHAT, CDR2 FQNNGV. This CDR3 spans 18 amino acids. Trimming took 4 bases from V and 3 from J, leaving 22 bases between them. CDR3 sequence (DNA): TGTGCCAGCAGCTACGCGATAGAATACACCAGGGACTACAATGAGCAGTTCTTC. Encoded protein: CASSYAIEYTRDYNEQFF. The full variable domain, its missing parts supplied by reference TRBV11-2 and TRBJ2-1, is EAGVAQSPRYKIIEKRQSVAFWCNPISGHATLYWYQQILGQGPKLLIQFQNNGVVDDSQLPKDRFSAERLKGVDSTLKIQPAKLEDSAVYLCASSYAIEYTRDYNEQFFGPGTRLTVL.

V and J are TRBV18 and TRBJ1-5; perhaps TRBD1 as D (6 bases). This CDR3 has 16 amino acids. The germline V gene has CDR1 KGHSH and CDR2 LQKENI. Trimming took 1 base from V and 3 from J, leaving 13 bases between them. The CDR3 region has the DNA TGTGCCAGCTCACCACACAGGGTGGGTAACAATCAGCCCCAGCATTTT. Translation gives CASSPHRVGNNQPQHF.

V gene TRBV6-5 combines with J gene TRBJ2-1; D is perhaps TRBD1 (6 bases). Germline CDR1 is MNHEY and CDR2 is SVGAGI. Between the trimmed V and J ends, which lost 4 bases and 12 bases, there was a span of 16 bases. The CDR3 consists of 13 residues. The CDR3 nucleotides read TGTGCCAGCAGTTCCGACAGGTTTAAAGGGCAGTTCTTC. Encoded protein: CASSSDRFKGQFF.

The chain combines TRBV7-3 with TRBJ2-1; 11 bases agree with TRBD2. The CDR3 runs 15 residues. Per the germline V gene, CDR1 is SGHTA and CDR2 is FQGTGA. V was pared by 5 bases and J by 4 bases, with 4 bases of the junction left unmatched. CDR3 nucleotide sequence: TGTGCCAGCAGCCTTAGCGGGAGGGGATACAATGAGCAGTTCTTC. Translated: CASSLSGRGYNEQFF.

The J gene is TRBJ2-3, the V gene TRBV4-1; TRBD2 aligns across 13 bases. This CDR3 region has 18 residues. Germline assignment: CDR1 MGHRA and CDR2 YSYEKL. The V and J ends lost 4 bases and 1 base, in that order; junction bases with no gene match: 8. The CDR3 DNA reads as TGCGCCAGCAGCCCCCGACCGGGACTAGCGGGACGCACAGATACGCAGTATTTT. Translated, it gives CASSPRPGLAGRTDTQYF.

This sequence joins TRBV25-1 and TRBJ2-5, with TRBD2 identical over 7 bases. The CDR3 is 15 residues long. Germline-derived CDR1 and CDR2 are MGHDK and SYGVNS. The junction had 6 bases not matched to a gene; V was cut back by 4 bases and J by 1 base. The CDR3 region is CASSVAGVPQETQYF. As DNA, the CDR3 is TGTGCCAGCAGTGTCGCGGGAGTTCCCCAAGAGACCCAGTACTTC.

The J gene is TRBJ2-3, the V gene TRBV12-5; 15 bases match TRBD2. CDR1 LGHNT and CDR2 FRNRAP come from the germline V gene. CDR3 size: 18 residues. With 5 bases clipped from V and 5 bases from J, the junction kept 11 bases outside the gene matches. In DNA form, the CDR3 reads TGTGCTAGTGGTACAACCGGGACTAGCGGGAGGTCGAAAGATACGCAGTATTTT. This gives the protein CASGTTGTSGRSKDTQYF.

In this sample, this clone turned up once. V usage is TRBV25-1 and J usage is TRBJ2-3, with D tentatively TRBD1 (5 bases). V was shortened by 10 bases and J by 6 bases, with 17 bases between the two germline ends. This CDR3 has 13 residues. Germline V lookup: CDR1 MGHDK, CDR2 SYGVNS. This CDR3 is CATKTGASDTQYF. Written as DNA, the CDR3 is TGTGCCACAAAGACTGGGGCGAGCGATACGCAGTATTTT. Together with reference TRBV25-1 and TRBJ2-3, the CDR3 gives the full variable domain: EADIYQTPRYLVIGTGKKITLECSQTMGHDKMYWYQQDPGMELHLIHYSYGVNSTEKGDLSSESTVSRIRTEHFPLTLESARPSHTSQYLCATKTGASDTQYFGPGTRLTVL.

This sequence joins TRBV6-5 and TRBJ1-1; tentative D call: TRBD1 (5 bases). From germline, CDR1 is MNHEY and CDR2 SVGAGI. Trimming left V 1 base short and J 3 bases short, with 15 bases between. The CDR3 extends over 16 amino acids. CDR3 nucleotide sequence: TGTGCCAGCAGTTACTTCTTTGCGGGGGGAGACACTGAAGCTTTCTTT. This encodes CASSYFFAGGDTEAFF.

The V call is TRBV5-4, the J call TRBJ1-5; D gene ambiguous. This CDR3 contains 17 residues. From germline, CDR1 is SGHNT and CDR2 YYREEE (reference sequence). V was cut by 4 bases and J by 0 bases, with 17 bases left in between. CDR3 protein: CASSRRDPGDSNQPQHF. The CDR3 DNA reads TGTGCCAGCAGCCGTCGTGACCCCGGGGATAGCAATCAGCCCCAGCATTTT.

This clone was found once. J is TRBJ2-7 and V is TRBV5-1, with 9 nucleotides matching TRBD2. The CDR3 spans 14 residues. V shed 4 bases, J shed 2 bases, and the junction held 4 bases outside the gene matches. Germline CDR1 reads SGHRS; CDR2 reads YFSETQ. The CDR3 region is CASSLRGRAYEQYF. In DNA, the CDR3 is TGCGCCAGCAGCCTCCGCGGGAGGGCCTACGAGCAGTACTTC.

This clone showed up just a few times. The rearrangement links TRBV14 to TRBJ2-3; 12 nucleotides align to TRBD2. V lost 6 bases and J lost 3; bases outside the gene matches: 4. The CDR3 runs 15 residues. The germline V gene encodes CDR1 SGHDN and CDR2 FVKESK. CDR3 bases: TGTGCCAGCAGACCCGGACTAGCGGGGACAGATACGCAGTATTTT. Translated, it gives CASRPGLAGTDTQYF.

This clone was detected only once. The CDR3 here is CASSQVGGWSEYEQYF. CDR3 nucleotides: TGTGCCAGCAGCCAAGTTGGGGGGTGGTCCGAATACGAGCAGTACTTC. The chain combines TRBV14 with TRBJ2-7, with TRBD2 as a possible D gene (6 bases). The CDR3 runs to 16 residues. Trimming stripped 1 base from V and 4 bases from J, with 17 bases between. Germline V CDR1 and CDR2: SGHDN, FVKESK.

The chain carries TRBV6-1 and TRBJ2-7, with a tentative D call TRBD1 (6 bases). This CDR3 has 12 amino acids. Trimming took off 5 bases at V and 5 bases at J, with 10 bases between the two ends. The germline CDR1 and CDR2 sequences are MNHNS and SASEGT. The DNA of the CDR3 is TGTGCCAGCAGTCCCCGGACAGACGAGCAGTACTTC. Amino acids: CASSPRTDEQYF.

The rearrangement joins TRBV5-8 to TRBJ1-1, with 8 positions matching TRBD1. The CDR3 is 20 residues long. J gave up 0 bases and V 0 bases, and 16 bases lay outside the gene matches. Germline CDR1 SGHTS, CDR2 YDEGEE. The CDR3 DNA follows: TGTGCCAGCAGCTTGGAAGTGACAGGGGTTCCCAGACTCATGAACACTGAAGCTTTCTTT. Protein sequence: CASSLEVTGVPRLMNTEAFF.

The rearrangement uses TRBV6-1 and TRBJ1-5, with D perhaps matching TRBD1 (5 bases). The CDR3 loop spans 13 amino acids. Germline lookup yields CDR1 MNHNS and CDR2 SASEGT. The V and J ends lost 11 bases and 5 bases respectively, with 16 bases between them. The CDR3 DNA follows: TGTGCCGGGGGGGGTGAATGGGATCAGCCCCAGCATTTT. Encoded protein: CAGGGEWDQPQHF.

The CDR3 DNA follows: TGTGCCAGCAGCTTAGAGAAGGGGTGGACTGAAGCTTTCTTT. This sequence encodes CASSLEKGWTEAFF. The V call is TRBV13, the J call TRBJ1-1; tentatively, D is TRBD1 (5 bases). The CDR3 has 14 amino acids. V shed 1 base and J shed 5 bases, with 11 bases lying between them. The germline gives CDR1 PRHDT, CDR2 FYEKMQ (reference sequence).

The CDR3 sequence is CASSPELRGLWRETQYF. For the CDR3, the DNA is TGTGCCAGTAGCCCGGAGCTTCGCGGACTATGGCGGGAGACCCAGTACTTC. The chain combines TRBV19 with TRBJ2-5, with a possible D match to TRBD2 (6 bases). The germline gives CDR1 LNHDA, CDR2 SQIVND (reference sequence). CDR3 size: 17 residues. Deletions cut 6 bases from V and 5 bases from J, with 25 bases between.